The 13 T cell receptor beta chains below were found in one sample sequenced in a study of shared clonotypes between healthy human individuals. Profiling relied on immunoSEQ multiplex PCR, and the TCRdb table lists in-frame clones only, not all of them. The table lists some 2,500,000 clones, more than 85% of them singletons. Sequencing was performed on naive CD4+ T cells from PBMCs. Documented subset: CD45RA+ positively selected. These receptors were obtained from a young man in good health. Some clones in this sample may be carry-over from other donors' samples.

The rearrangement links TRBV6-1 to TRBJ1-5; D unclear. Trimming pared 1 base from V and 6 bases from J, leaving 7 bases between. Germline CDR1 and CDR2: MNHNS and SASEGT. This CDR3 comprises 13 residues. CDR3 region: CASSEGGTQPQHF. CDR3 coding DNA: TGTGCCAGCAGTGAAGGGGGTACTCAGCCCCAGCATTTT.

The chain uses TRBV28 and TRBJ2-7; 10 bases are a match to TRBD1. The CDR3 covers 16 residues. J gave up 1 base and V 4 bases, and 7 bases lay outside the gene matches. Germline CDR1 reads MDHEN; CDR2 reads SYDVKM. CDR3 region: CASSSPRDRGSYEQYF. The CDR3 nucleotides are TGTGCCAGCAGTTCACCGAGGGACAGGGGTTCCTACGAGCAGTACTTC.

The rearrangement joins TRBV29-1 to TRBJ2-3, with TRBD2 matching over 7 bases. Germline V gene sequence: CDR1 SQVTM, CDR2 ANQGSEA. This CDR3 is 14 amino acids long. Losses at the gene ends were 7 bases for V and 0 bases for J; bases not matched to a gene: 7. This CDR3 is CSAKAGGSTDTQYF. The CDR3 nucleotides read TGCAGCGCTAAGGCCGGGGGGAGCACAGATACGCAGTATTTT.

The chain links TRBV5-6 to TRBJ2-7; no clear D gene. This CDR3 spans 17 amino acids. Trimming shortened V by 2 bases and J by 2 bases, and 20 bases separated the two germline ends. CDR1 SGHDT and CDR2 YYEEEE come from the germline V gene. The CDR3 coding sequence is TGTGCCAGCAGCTTTTTCTCTCCCTTTACAACCACCTACGAGCAGTACTTC. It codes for CASSFFSPFTTTYEQYF.

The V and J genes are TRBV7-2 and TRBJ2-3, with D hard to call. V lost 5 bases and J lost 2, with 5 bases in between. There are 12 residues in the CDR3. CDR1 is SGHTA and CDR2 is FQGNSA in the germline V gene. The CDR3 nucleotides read TGTGCCAGCAGCATAGACACAGATACGCAGTATTTT. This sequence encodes CASSIDTDTQYF. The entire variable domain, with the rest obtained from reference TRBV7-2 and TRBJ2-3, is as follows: GAGVSQSPSNKVTEKGKDVELRCDPISGHTALYWYRQSLGQGLEFLIYFQGNSAPDKSGLPSDRFSAERTGGSVSTLTIQRTQQEDSAVYLCASSIDTDTQYFGPGTRLTVL.

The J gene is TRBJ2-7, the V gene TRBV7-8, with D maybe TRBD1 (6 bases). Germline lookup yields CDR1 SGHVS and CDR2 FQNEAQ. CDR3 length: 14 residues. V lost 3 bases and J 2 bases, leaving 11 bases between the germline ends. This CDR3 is CASSFTRGTYEQYF. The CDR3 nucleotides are TGTGCCAGCAGCTTTACTAGGGGGACCTACGAGCAGTACTTC.

The CDR3 bases are TGTGCCAGCAGCAAGGGCGGGGGCCAAGAGACCCAGTACTTC. It specifies CASSKGGGQETQYF. The chain links TRBV9 to TRBJ2-5, with 7 bases lining up with TRBD2. Trimming at V came to 4 bases and at J to 1 base, leaving 4 bases not matched to a gene. CDR3 length: 14 residues. CDR1 SGDLS and CDR2 YYNGEE come from the germline V gene. Combining the CDR3 with reference TRBV9 and TRBJ2-5 gives the whole variable domain DSGVTQTPKHLITATGQRVTLRCSPRSGDLSVYWYQQSLDQGLQFLIQYYNGEERAKGNILERFSAQQFPDLHSELNLSSLELGDSALYFCASSKGGGQETQYFGPGTRLLVL.

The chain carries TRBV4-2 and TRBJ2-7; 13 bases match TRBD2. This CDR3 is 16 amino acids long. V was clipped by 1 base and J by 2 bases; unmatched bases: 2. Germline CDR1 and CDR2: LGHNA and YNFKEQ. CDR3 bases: TGTGCCAGCAGCCAAGCGGGACTAGCGGGGACCTACGAGCAGTACTTC. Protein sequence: CASSQAGLAGTYEQYF.

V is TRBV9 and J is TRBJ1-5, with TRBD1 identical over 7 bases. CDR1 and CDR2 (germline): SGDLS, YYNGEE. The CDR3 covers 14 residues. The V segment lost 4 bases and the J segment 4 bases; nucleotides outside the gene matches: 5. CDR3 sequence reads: CASSKGARNQPQHF. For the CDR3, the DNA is TGTGCCAGCAGCAAGGGGGCCAGAAATCAGCCCCAGCATTTT.

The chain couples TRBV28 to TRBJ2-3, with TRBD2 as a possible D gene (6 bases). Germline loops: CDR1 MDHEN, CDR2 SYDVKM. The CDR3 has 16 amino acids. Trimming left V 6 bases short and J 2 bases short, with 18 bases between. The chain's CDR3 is CASSSHLARYTDTQYF. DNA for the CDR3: TGTGCCAGCAGCTCACATCTAGCGCGTTACACAGATACGCAGTATTTT.

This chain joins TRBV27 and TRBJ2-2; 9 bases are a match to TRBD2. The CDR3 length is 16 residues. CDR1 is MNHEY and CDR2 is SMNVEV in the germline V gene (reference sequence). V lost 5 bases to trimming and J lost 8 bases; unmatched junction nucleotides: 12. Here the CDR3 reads CASSPLAGPGLGELFF. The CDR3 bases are TGTGCCAGCAGTCCACTAGCGGGTCCCGGGTTGGGGGAGCTGTTTTTT.

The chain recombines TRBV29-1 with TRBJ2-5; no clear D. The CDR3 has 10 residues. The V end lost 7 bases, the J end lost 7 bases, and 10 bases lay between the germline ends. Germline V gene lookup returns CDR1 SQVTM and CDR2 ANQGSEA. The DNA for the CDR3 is TGCAGCGCGCTCGGTACGACCCAGTACTTC. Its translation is CSALGTTQYF.

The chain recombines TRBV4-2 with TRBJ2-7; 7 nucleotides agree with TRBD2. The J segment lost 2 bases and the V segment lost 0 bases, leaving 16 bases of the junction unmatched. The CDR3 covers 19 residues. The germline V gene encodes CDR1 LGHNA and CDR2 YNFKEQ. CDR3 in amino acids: CASSQDLGSRGGGTYEQYF. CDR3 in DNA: TGTGCCAGCAGCCAAGATTTGGGGTCTCGGGGCGGGGGAACCTACGAGCAGTACTTC.